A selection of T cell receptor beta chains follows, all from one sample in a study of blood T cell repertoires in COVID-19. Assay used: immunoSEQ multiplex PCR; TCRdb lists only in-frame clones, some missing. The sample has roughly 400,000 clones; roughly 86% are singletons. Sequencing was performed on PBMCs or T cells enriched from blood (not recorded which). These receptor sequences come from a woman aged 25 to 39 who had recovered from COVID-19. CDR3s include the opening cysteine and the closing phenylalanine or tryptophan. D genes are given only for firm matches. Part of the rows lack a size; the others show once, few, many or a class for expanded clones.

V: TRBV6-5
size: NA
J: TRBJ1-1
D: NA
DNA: TGTGCCAGCAGTTACAACAGCGGCACTGAAGCTTTCTTT
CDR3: CASSYNSGTEAFF

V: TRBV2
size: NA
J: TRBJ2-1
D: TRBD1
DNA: TGTGCCAGCAGTGAAGACAGGGGCTCCTACAATGAGCAGTTCTTC
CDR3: CASSEDRGSYNEQFF

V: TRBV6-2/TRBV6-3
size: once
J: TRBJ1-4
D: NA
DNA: TGTGCCAGCAGTCACACGGCCAGTCTAGCAACTAATGAAAAACTGTTTTTT
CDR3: CASSHTASLATNEKLFF

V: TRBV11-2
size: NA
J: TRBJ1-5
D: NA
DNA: TGTGCCAGCAGCTTCTCAGGGGATCAGCCCCAGCATTTT
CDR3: CASSFSGDQPQHF

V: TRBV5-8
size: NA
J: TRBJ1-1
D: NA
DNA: TGTGCCAGCAGCTTGTTCGTCGTCGCTGAAGCTTTCTTT
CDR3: CASSLFVVAEAFF

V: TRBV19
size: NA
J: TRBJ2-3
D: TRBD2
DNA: TGTGCCAGTAGTCTCCGACTAGCTGATACGCAGTATTTT
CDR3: CASSLRLADTQYF

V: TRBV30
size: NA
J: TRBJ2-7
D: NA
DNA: TGTGCCTGGAATAAGAAACAGGCCGGTCGAGTCGAGCAGTACTTC
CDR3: CAWNKKQAGRVEQYF

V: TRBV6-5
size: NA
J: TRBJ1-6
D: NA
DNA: TGTGCCAGCGCGCAGGCTAATTCACCCCTCCACTTT
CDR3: CASAQANSPLHF

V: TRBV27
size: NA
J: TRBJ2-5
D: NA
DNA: TGTGCCAGCAGTTACGGGGGAGCTTTTCCAGAGACCCAGTACTTC
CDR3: CASSYGGAFPETQYF

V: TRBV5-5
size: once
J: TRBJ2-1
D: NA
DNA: TGTGCCAGCAGCAGCATCTACAGGTTAAATGAGCAGTTCTTC
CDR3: CASSSIYRLNEQFF

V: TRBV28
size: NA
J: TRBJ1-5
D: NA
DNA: TGTGCCGTGTCCCTTAATCAGCCCCAGCATTTT
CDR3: CAVSLNQPQHF

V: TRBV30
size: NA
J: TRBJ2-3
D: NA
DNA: TGTGCCTGGAGTATAACGGGACTCAGAACAGATACGCAGTATTTT
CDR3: CAWSITGLRTDTQYF

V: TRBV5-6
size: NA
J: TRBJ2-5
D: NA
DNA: TGTGCCAGCAGCCGGTGGGAGCAAGAGACCCAGTACTTC
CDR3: CASSRWEQETQYF

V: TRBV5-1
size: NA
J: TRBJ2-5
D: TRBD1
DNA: TGCGCCAGCAGCGCACAGGGGGCCCGGGAGACCCAGTACTTC
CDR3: CASSAQGARETQYF

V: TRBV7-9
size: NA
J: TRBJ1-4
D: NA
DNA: TGTGCCAGCAGCGCCGCGGCTAATGAAAAACTGTTTTTT
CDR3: CASSAAANEKLFF

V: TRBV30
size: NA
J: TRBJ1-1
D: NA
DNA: TGTGCCTGGAGCCAGCGCGGCACTGAAGCTTTCTTT
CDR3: CAWSQRGTEAFF

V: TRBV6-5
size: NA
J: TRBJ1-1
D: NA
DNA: TGTGCCAGCAGTTACTTACAGTTGAACACTGAAGCTTTCTTT
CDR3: CASSYLQLNTEAFF

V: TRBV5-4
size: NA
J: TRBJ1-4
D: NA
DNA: TGTGCCAGCAGCTTAGGGGGTCAGGGTCGTGAAAAACTGTTTTTT
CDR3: CASSLGGQGREKLFF

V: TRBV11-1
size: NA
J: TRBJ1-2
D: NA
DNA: TGTGCCAGCAGCTTGGTGGCCAGGACAGCCTATGGCTACACCTTC
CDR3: CASSLVARTAYGYTF

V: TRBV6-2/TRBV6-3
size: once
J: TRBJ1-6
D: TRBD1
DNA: TGTGCCAGCAGTTACTCGGCAGGGGGCGAGTATTCTAATTCACCCCTCCACTTT
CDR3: CASSYSAGGEYSNSPLHF

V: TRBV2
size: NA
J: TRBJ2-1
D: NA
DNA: TGTGCCAGCCGGTGGGCACTAGGAAATGAGCAGTTCTTC
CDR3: CASRWALGNEQFF

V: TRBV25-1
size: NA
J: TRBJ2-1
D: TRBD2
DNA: TGTGCCAGCAGCGTCCGACTAGCGGGAGGCTATGAGCAGTTCTTC
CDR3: CASSVRLAGGYEQFF

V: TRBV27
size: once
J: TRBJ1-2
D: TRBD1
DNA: TGTGCCAGCAGTTTAGGGCAGGGGGACTATGGCTACACCTTC
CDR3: CASSLGQGDYGYTF

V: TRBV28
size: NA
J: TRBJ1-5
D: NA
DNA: TGTGCCAGCGGCCCCGGGGGGGCCTCGAGCAATCAGCCCCAGCATTTT
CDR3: CASGPGGASSNQPQHF

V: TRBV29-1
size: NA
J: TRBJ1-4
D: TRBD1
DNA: TGCAGCGTTGAATCCCTGCCGACAGGGGATTCACTCACCGATAATGAAAAACTGTTTTTT
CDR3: CSVESLPTGDSLTDNEKLFF

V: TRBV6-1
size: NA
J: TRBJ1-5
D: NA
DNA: TGTGCCAGCAGTGAAGCGCTCTTCCAGATGAATCAGCCCCAGCATTTT
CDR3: CASSEALFQMNQPQHF

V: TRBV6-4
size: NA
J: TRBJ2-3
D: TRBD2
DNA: TGTGCCAGCAGTGACGTAGCGGGAGAAGGAGATACGCAGTATTTT
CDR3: CASSDVAGEGDTQYF

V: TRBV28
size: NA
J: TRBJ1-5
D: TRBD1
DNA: TGTGCCAGCAGCTCCCGACAGGGGATGGGGAATCAGCCCCAGCATTTT
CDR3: CASSSRQGMGNQPQHF

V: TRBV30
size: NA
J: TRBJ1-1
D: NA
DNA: TGTGCCGGTAAGGAGTGGAGTGGGGGGACTGAAGCTTTCTTT
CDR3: CAGKEWSGGTEAFF

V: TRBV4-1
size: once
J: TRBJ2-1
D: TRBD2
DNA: TGCGCCAGCAGCACTCACGCAGGGACTAGCGGAGCCTACAATGAGCAGTTCTTC
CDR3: CASSTHAGTSGAYNEQFF

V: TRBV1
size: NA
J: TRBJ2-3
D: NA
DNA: TGCACCAGCAGCCAAGTTGTAGCGGGGCCCCCAGATACGCAGTATTTT
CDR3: CTSSQVVAGPPDTQYF

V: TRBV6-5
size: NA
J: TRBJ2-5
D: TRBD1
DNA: TGTGCCAGCAGTTACTCGTCCGGGACAGGGCAAGAGACCCAGTACTTC
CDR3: CASSYSSGTGQETQYF

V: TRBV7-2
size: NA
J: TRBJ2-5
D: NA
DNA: TGTGCCAGCAGCTTAGCGCTGAGGGGGGGCCGGGAGACCCAGTACTTC
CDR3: CASSLALRGGRETQYF

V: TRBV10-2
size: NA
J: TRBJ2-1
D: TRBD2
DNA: TGCGCCAGCGGGCTGACTGCGACTAGCGGGAGGGGCCACCTTTCCTACAATGAGCAGTTCTTC
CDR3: CASGLTATSGRGHLSYNEQFF

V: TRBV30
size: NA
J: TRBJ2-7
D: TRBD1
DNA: TGTGCCTGGAGTGCTAGGGCAGGGGGCTACGAGCAGTACTTC
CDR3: CAWSARAGGYEQYF

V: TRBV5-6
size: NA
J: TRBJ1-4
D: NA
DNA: TGTGCCAGCAGCTCGAGACAGGAAGACGAAAAACTGTTTTTT
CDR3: CASSSRQEDEKLFF

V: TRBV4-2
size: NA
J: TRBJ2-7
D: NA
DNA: TGTGCCAGCAGCCAAGAGTTGAGTTACGAGCAGTACTTC
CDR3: CASSQELSYEQYF

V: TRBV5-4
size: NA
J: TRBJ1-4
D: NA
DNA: TGTGCCAGCAACGCGGACAGAGACGATGAAAAACTGTTTTTT
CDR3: CASNADRDDEKLFF

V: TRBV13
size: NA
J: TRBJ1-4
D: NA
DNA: TGTGCCAGCAGCGCTACAGCGGACAGACAAAATGAAAAACTGTTTTTT
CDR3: CASSATADRQNEKLFF

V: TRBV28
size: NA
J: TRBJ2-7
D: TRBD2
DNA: TGTGCCAGCGAGTTGGCGGGAGCATCCGAGCAGTACTTC
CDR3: CASELAGASEQYF

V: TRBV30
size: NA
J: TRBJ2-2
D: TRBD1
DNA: TGTGCCTGGAGTAGGACAGGGTTAACCGGGGAGCTGTTTTTT
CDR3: CAWSRTGLTGELFF

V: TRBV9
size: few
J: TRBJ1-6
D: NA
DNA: TGTGCCAGCAGCCCCCCAGGGGCCTATAATTCACCCCTCCACTTT
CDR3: CASSPPGAYNSPLHF

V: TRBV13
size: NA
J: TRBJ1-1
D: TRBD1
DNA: TGTGCCAGCAGCCACAGGGGTAGGAACACTGAAGCTTTCTTT
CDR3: CASSHRGRNTEAFF

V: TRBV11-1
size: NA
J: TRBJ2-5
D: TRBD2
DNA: TGTGCCAGCCATCGGGGAGGACTAGCGGGGGAGACCCAGTACTTC
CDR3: CASHRGGLAGETQYF

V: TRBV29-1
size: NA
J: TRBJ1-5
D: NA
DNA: TGCAGCGTTGGGGGGGGGAATCAGCCCCAGCATTTT
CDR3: CSVGGGNQPQHF

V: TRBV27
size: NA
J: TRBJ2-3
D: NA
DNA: TGTGCCAGCAGTTACCTGCCCCAGGCGGGAGATACGCAGTATTTT
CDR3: CASSYLPQAGDTQYF

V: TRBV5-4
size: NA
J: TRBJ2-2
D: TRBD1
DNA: TGTGCCAGCAGCTCACAGACAGGGGGAACCGGGGAGCTGTTTTTT
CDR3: CASSSQTGGTGELFF

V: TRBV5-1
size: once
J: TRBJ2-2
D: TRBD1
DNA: TGCGCCAGCAGCTTGGCTGGGACAGGGTTCGCGAACACCGGGGAGCTGTTTTTT
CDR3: CASSLAGTGFANTGELFF

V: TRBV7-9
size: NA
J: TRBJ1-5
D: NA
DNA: TGTGCCAGCAGCCGACTTGGACAAGGCAATCAGCCCCAGCATTTT
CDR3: CASSRLGQGNQPQHF

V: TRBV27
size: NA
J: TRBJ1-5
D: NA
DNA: TGTGCCAGCAGCATACAGGGACGCAATCAGCCCCAGCATTTT
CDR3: CASSIQGRNQPQHF

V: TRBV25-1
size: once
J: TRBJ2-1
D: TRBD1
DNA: TGTGCCAGCAGTGAGAGGACAGGGACTTACAATGAGCAGTTCTTC
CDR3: CASSERTGTYNEQFF

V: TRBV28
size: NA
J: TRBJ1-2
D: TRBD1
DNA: TGTGCCAGCAGAACAGGGGAGTTAAGCTATGGCTACACCTTC
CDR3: CASRTGELSYGYTF

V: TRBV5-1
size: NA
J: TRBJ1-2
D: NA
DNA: TGCGCCAGCAGCTTGGAGAGGAACTATGGCTACACCTTC
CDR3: CASSLERNYGYTF

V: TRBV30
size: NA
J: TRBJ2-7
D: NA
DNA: TGTGCCTGGAATAGCGTAACCTACGAGCAGTACTTC
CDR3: CAWNSVTYEQYF

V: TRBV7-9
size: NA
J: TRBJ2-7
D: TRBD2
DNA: TGTGCCAGCTCGGGGGGGAAAGATCATACCTACGAGCAGTACTTC
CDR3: CASSGGKDHTYEQYF

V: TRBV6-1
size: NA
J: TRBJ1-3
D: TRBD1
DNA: TGTGCCAGCAGTGATTACCCAGGGGGCCAGAGGGGAAACACCATATATTTT
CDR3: CASSDYPGGQRGNTIYF

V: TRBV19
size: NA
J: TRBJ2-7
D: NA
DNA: TGTGCCAGTTCGACAGGCCGACCCTACGAGCAGTACTTC
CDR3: CASSTGRPYEQYF

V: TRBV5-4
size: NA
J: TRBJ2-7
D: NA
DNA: TGTGCCAGCAGCCCCCGGGGAAACTCCTACGAGCAGTACTTC
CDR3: CASSPRGNSYEQYF

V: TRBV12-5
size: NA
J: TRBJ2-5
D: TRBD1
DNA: TGTGCTAGTGGTCCGAGGGACAGCTCAGGGACCCAGTACTTC
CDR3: CASGPRDSSGTQYF